The rows below give T cell receptor beta chains drawn from one sample of a study of PD-1 blockade in classical Hodgkin lymphoma. Only in-frame clones appear in the TCRdb table, and some are missing; sequencing was by immunoSEQ multiplex PCR. The table includes 90,000 to 100,000 clones, roughly 79% detected once. Sequencing was performed on peripheral blood mononuclear cells (PBMCs), taken before the second cycle of nivolumab. The receptor set was obtained from a human donor with classical Hodgkin lymphoma. Both conserved end residues are trimmed from each CDR3. The order of the fields is clone size, J gene, V gene, CDR3 protein. Only some rows state a clone size, as once, few, many or a class for expanded clones.

>.|TRBJ2-1|TRBV10-1
ATQPGRGNEQF
>.|TRBJ2-5|TRBV5-1
ASSPGLTETQY
>once|TRBJ2-1|TRBV30
AWSKYNEQF
>.|TRBJ1-1|TRBV19
ASSSGTMNTEAF
>.|TRBJ1-2|TRBV14
ASSQGNWAST
>.|TRBJ2-7|TRBV29-1
SVVTRLGLFEQY
>.|TRBJ2-1|TRBV14
ASSRGGLAYNEQF
>.|TRBJ2-1|TRBV10-3
AISVMADNEQF
>.|TRBJ2-7|TRBV13
ASSQLAGRGGSYEQY
>few|TRBJ2-6|TRBV11-2
ASSSRSDGANVLT
>.|TRBJ2-5|TRBV5-1
ASSTGQGGSLQETQY
>.|TRBJ2-1|TRBV6-1
ASSTGPSSYNEQF
>.|TRBJ2-5|TRBV7-2
ASSLAAGGQETQY
>.|TRBJ1-1|TRBV5-4
ASSTIDRAGTEAF
>once|TRBJ2-2|TRBV7-8
ASSLGLQGAGELF
>.|TRBJ2-1|TRBV14
ASSSLTGEVHEQF
>.|TRBJ2-3|TRBV5-1
ASTTSGYTDTQY
>.|TRBJ2-1|TRBV2
ASSEGGRAGHEQF
>few|TRBJ2-1|TRBV7-9
ASSLAAGEWQF
>.|TRBJ1-2|TRBV15
ATSRGAASGGYT
>.|TRBJ2-3|TRBV29-1
SVVLAGGGTDTQY
>.|TRBJ2-2|TRBV6-1
ASRQNTGELF
>many|TRBJ2-3|TRBV7-9
ASSPSTDTQY
>once|TRBJ2-3|TRBV19
ASSIGTAIRTDTQY
>.|TRBJ2-7|TRBV7-8
ASSLAGQKY
>once|TRBJ2-2|TRBV5-8
ASRRGPANTGELF
>once|TRBJ2-3|TRBV19
ASRSSEGTDTQY
>.|TRBJ2-3|TRBV7-6
ASSRRAGGTDTQY